This T cell receptor beta chain appears in the sequencing data of a study of technical replicates of blood from a handful of donors. Libraries were prepared by immunoSEQ multiplex PCR; TCRdb keeps only in-frame clonotypes and omits some of them. This table holds just under 100,000 clones, nearly 97% found once. The trim removed 5 bases at V and 4 bases at J, leaving 8 bases unmatched. Looked up from germline, CDR1 is SGHVS and CDR2 is FQNEAQ. The CDR3 sequence is 15 residues long. This receptor was obtained from a human donor in good health. The chain joins TRBV7-8 to TRBJ1-1, with TRBD1 matching 9 bases. Sequencing used T cells isolated from PBMCs. CDR3 sequence: CASSQRDRERTEAFF. In DNA form, the CDR3 reads TGTGCCAGCAGCCAGAGGGACAGGGAACGCACTGAAGCTTTCTTT.